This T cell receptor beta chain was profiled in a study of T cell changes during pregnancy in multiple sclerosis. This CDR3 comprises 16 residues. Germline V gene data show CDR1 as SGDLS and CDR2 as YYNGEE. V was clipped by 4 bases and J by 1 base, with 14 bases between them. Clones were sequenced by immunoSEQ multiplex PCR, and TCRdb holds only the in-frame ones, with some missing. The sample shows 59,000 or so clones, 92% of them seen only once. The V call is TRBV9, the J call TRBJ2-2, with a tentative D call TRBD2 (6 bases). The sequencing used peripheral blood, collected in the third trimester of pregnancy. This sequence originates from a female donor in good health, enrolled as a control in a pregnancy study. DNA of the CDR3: TGTGCCAGCAGCCCCCAGGCGCGGGGGAACACCGGGGAGCTGTTTTTT. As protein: CASSPQARGNTGELFF.